The TCR beta chain described here comes from a study of cytomegalovirus exposure and HLA in healthy donors. Study-wide results and caveats: Data from an earlier analysis indicated that most TCR beta V segments were productive either about 90% or about 30% of the time. The study dropped some indistinguishable V segments, TRBV6-2 and TRBV6-3 among them.

On this clone: Its antigen is as yet unknown.

PCR amplification relied on 60 Vbeta primers (plus 13 Jbeta primers). Some clones are missing from TCRdb's copy, which holds only in-frame ones; the method was immunoSEQ multiplex PCR. The repertoire consists of 150,000 to 200,000 clones, with about four fifths occurring once and the leading ten covering about 4.7%. Germline V lookup: CDR1 GTSNPN, CDR2 SVGIG (reference sequence). The V segment lost 5 bases and the J segment 0 bases; nucleotides outside the gene matches: 2. This CDR3 comprises 15 residues. What was sequenced was PBMCs. The chain employs TRBV30 and TRBJ2-3, with 13 bases that match TRBD2. This TCR was recovered from a man in his thirties or forties in good health and CMV-seronegative. CDR3 residues: CAWVGLAGSTDTQYF. The CDR3 nucleotides are TGTGCCTGGGTGGGACTAGCGGGGAGCACAGATACGCAGTATTTT. The whole variable domain, filled in from reference TRBV30 and TRBJ2-3, reads SQTIHQWPATLVQPVGSPLSLECTVEGTSNPNLYWYRQAAGRGLQLLFYSVGIGQISSEVPQNLSASRPQDRQFILSSKKLLLSDSGFYLCAWVGLAGSTDTQYFGPGTRLTVL.